The 20 T cell receptor beta chains below all came from one sample that was sequenced in a study of esophageal squamous cell carcinoma under preoperative chemotherapy. Time point specified: after preoperative PTX-NDP chemotherapy. MiXCR, applied by TCRdb to the PCR reads, yields one record per CDR3 protein. This sample has about 11,000 distinct CDR3 sequences; about 63% occur once, and the top ten carry less than 30%. The specimen was obtained from a patient given preoperative chemotherapy. The receptors stem from a human donor with esophageal squamous cell carcinoma. The donor label of this sample is uncertain.

This clonotype turned up a few times. Germline and junction disagree at one end, which may indicate a read error. The CDR3 sequence: CASSSLGGAGNSRAGHF. The CDR3 DNA is TGTGCCAGCAGCTCCCTGGGGGGAGCGGGGAATTCAAGAGCGGGGCACTTC. V is TRBV7-2 and J is TRBJ2-5, with TRBD2 matching 7 bases. Per the germline V gene, CDR1 is SGHTA and CDR2 is FQGNSA. The CDR3 spans 17 residues.

This rearrangement joins TRBV7-8 to TRBJ2-1, with 14 bases that match TRBD2. This CDR3 spans 16 amino acids. The junction had 8 bases not matched to a gene; V was cut back by 5 bases and J by 8 bases. The germline V gene encodes CDR1 SGHVS and CDR2 FQNEAQ. DNA of the CDR3: TGTGCCAGCAGCCCGAGACTAGCGGGGGGGATAGATGAGCAGTTCTTC. Its translation: CASSPRLAGGIDEQFF. Full variable domain (rest looked up from reference TRBV7-8 and TRBJ2-1): GAGVSQSPRYKVAKRGQDVALRCDPISGHVSLFWYQQALGQGPEFLTYFQNEAQLDKSGLPSDRFFAERPEGSVSTLKIQRTQQEDSAVYLCASSPRLAGGIDEQFFGPGTRLTVL.

The genes are TRBV18 and TRBJ1-2; D remains unclear. The CDR3 has 15 residues. CDR1 is KGHSH and CDR2 is LQKENI in the germline V gene. The germline V and J ends were trimmed by 5 bases and 0 bases, with 13 bases remaining between them. CDR3 sequence (DNA): TGTGCCAGCTCAGATCTCCCCGCAGCTAACTATGGCTACACCTTC. It specifies CASSDLPAANYGYTF.

This sequence joins TRBV10-3 and TRBJ2-1; TRBD2 matches 7 bases. V lost 11 bases and J lost 4; bases outside the gene matches: 5. Germline lookup yields CDR1 ENHRY and CDR2 SYGVKD. This CDR3 spans 12 amino acids. CDR3 sequence reads: CAFKGLYNEQFF. In nucleotides, the CDR3 is TGTGCCTTCAAGGGACTATACAATGAGCAGTTCTTC.

The chain carries TRBV6-1 and TRBJ1-1; D is ambiguous. This CDR3 comprises 12 residues. The V end lost 11 bases, the J end lost 5 bases, and 15 bases lay between the germline ends. The germline V gene encodes CDR1 MNHNS and CDR2 SASEGT. The CDR3 DNA sequence: TGTGCCTGCCAGCACCCTGCAACTGAAGCTTTCTTT. Protein: CACQHPATEAFF.

A few counts support this clonotype. The V gene is TRBV6-5, the J gene TRBJ2-1; 10 nucleotides line up with TRBD1. The DNA end favors TRBJ2-5, so the J call may be wrong. Germline CDR1 reads MNHEY; CDR2 reads SVGAGI. The CDR3 runs to 14 residues. CDR3 nucleotide sequence: TGTGCCAGCAGTTACTCCGGACAGGGGGGGACCCAGTACTTC. Residues: CASSYSGQGGTQYF.

A remark on this clonotype: Compared with germline, one end of the junction differs, possibly owing to a read error. The V call is TRBV6-1, the J call TRBJ2-3; maybe TRBD1 (6 bases). CDR1 is MNHNS and CDR2 is SASEGT in the germline V gene. This CDR3 comprises 16 residues. The CDR3 is CACRGFGGRDQDTQYF. The CDR3 DNA is TGTGCCTGCAGGGGATTTGGGGGACGCGACCAAGATACGCAGTATTTC.

The gene calls are TRBV6-1 and TRBJ2-3; D possibly corresponds to TRBD1 (5 bases). Judging by the DNA end, TRBJ2-1 fits better; the J call may be wrong. In germline, CDR1 is MNHNS, CDR2 SASEGT. CDR3 size: 12 residues. The CDR3 is CASSPRAETQFF. CDR3 DNA sequence: TGTGCCAGCAGTCCCAGGGCGGAGACCCAGTTCTTC.

This clonotype was counted between two and nine times. The chain combines TRBV7-2 with TRBJ2-5; 8 nucleotides align to TRBD2. The J call may be wrong; the DNA end is better matched by TRBJ2-7. This CDR3 contains 12 residues. CDR1 is SGHTA, CDR2 FQGNSA, per germline. The CDR3 DNA is TGTGCCAGCAGCTTCGGACTAGCCGAGCAGTACTTC. Translated, it gives CASSFGLAEQYF.

This clonotype is judged medium-sized. The V call is TRBV4-1, the J call TRBJ2-3; 7 nucleotides line up with TRBD2. Germline CDR1 is MGHRA and CDR2 is YSYEKL. The CDR3 is 18 amino acids. The V segment lost 0 bases and the J segment 2 bases; nucleotides outside the gene matches: 11. CDR3 sequence: CASSQEFSKAGPTDTQYF. For the CDR3, the DNA is TGCGCCAGCAGCCAAGAATTCTCCAAAGCGGGGCCCACAGATACGCAGTATTTT.

The V call is TRBV12-3 or TRBV12-4, the J call TRBJ1-1; possible D gene TRBD1, 5 bases. Trimming removed 3 bases at V and 1 base at J, with 18 bases between. CDR3 length: 17 residues. CDR3 coding DNA: TGTGCCAGCAGTTTCCGCCAGGGTGGGGGGGAGAACACTGAAGCTTTCTTT. Residues: CASSFRQGGGENTEAFF.

To note about this clonotype: Mismatch with germline at one junction end may stem from a read error. The J gene is TRBJ2-4, the V gene TRBV6-1; 8 bases are shared with TRBD2. CDR3 length: 16 residues. CDR1 and CDR2 (germline): MNHNS, SASEGT. The CDR3 DNA is TGTGCCAGCAGTGAATCGGGGGGGAGCGCCAAAAACATGCAGTACTTC. Encoded protein: CASSESGGSAKNMQYF.

In its sample, this clonotype ranks as medium-sized. Given a much more abundant clone one base away, this may be a read error. The genes are TRBV6-1 and TRBJ2-1, with TRBD1 matching 7 bases. The J call may be mistaken, given a closer DNA end match to TRBJ2-7. The CDR3 length is 12 residues. The germline V gene encodes CDR1 MNHNS and CDR2 SASEGT. The CDR3 here is CATYRGFDEQYF. CDR3 coding DNA: TGTGCCACCTACAGGGGTTTCGATGAGCAGTACTTC.

The chain is built from TRBV6-1 and TRBJ2-1; 7 bases agree with TRBD1. The end of the DNA is better explained by TRBJ2-5, so the J call may be wrong. The CDR3 consists of 13 residues. Per germline, CDR1 MNHNS and CDR2 SASEGT. CDR3 sequence reads: CASSGDRQETQYF. For the CDR3, the DNA is TGTGCCAGCAGTGGGGACAGACAAGAGACCCAGTACTTC.

V gene TRBV6-2 or TRBV6-3 combines with J gene TRBJ2-3, with a possible D match to TRBD1 (6 bases). The V gene lost 7 bases and the J gene lost 2 bases, with 13 bases spanning the gap. The length of the CDR3 is 14 residues. The germline V gene has CDR1 MNHEY and CDR2 SVGEGT. The CDR3 region has the DNA TGTGCCAGCATGAGTAGGGGGTTCACAGATACGCAGTATTTT. It specifies CASMSRGFTDTQYF.

By frequency in the sample, this clonotype is medium-sized. The chain uses TRBV6-6 and TRBJ2-5, with D unclear. The DNA end is a closer match to TRBJ2-7, so the J assignment may be wrong. The CDR3 is 13 residues long. From germline, CDR1 is MNHNY and CDR2 SVGAGI (reference sequence). The CDR3 DNA reads TGTGCCAGCAGTTACTCGGGGTCAGACGAGCAGTACTTC. Protein: CASSYSGSDEQYF.

About this clonotype: The junction departs from germline at one end; a sequencing error may be responsible. The gene calls are TRBV6-1 and TRBJ2-1; D remains ambiguous. CDR3 length: 12 residues. Per germline, CDR1 MNHNS and CDR2 SASEGT. DNA of the CDR3: TGTGCCAGCGCTGTGTCGAGCGATGAGCAGTACTTT. Encoded protein: CASAVSSDEQYF.

The chain recombines TRBV24-1 with TRBJ2-1; D may be TRBD1 (7 bases). The J call may be faulty, since TRBJ2-5 better matches the DNA end. Germline loops: CDR1 KGHDR, CDR2 SFDVKD. The CDR3 loop spans 13 amino acids. CDR3 sequence reads: CATSLAGGETQYF. For the CDR3, the DNA is TGTGCCACCAGTCTTGCAGGGGGGGAGACCCAGTACTTC.

As concerns this clonotype: One junction end disagrees with the germline gene, perhaps due to a read error. CDR3 amino acids: CASSERGRAGQVFTPAQFF. CDR3 DNA: TGTGCCAGCAGTGAAAGGGGACGAGCGGGACAGGTATTCACCCCTGCGCAGTTCTTT. V usage is TRBV6-1 and J usage is TRBJ2-1, with a weak D call TRBD1 (8 bases). This CDR3 has 19 residues. The germline gives CDR1 MNHNS, CDR2 SASEGT.

This clonotype was recorded at least ten times. The chain carries TRBV12-3 or TRBV12-4 and TRBJ2-1; D gene unclear. The DNA matches TRBJ2-7 better at its end, which makes the J call doubtful. This CDR3 region has 13 residues. The CDR3 sequence is CASRPPGGYEQYF. As DNA, the CDR3 is TGTGCCAGCAGACCCCCCGGTGGTTACGAGCAGTACTTC.